These 27 T cell receptor beta chains originate from one sample sequenced in a study of OX40 agonist ivuxolimab in advanced cancers. Method: immunoSEQ multiplex PCR; TCRdb's copy keeps in-frame clones and lacks some. This sample has tens of thousands of clones, with just under 90% found just once. The starting material was CD4+ or CD8+ T cells sorted from blood, obtained in a trial of the OX40 agonist ivuxolimab. The receptors come from an adult with an advanced solid tumor such as melanoma, head and neck, liver or kidney cancer.

This rearrangement joins TRBV5-8 to TRBJ1-5, with 7 bases identical to TRBD1. This CDR3 region has 16 residues. Germline lookup yields CDR1 SGHTS and CDR2 YDEGEE. The V segment lost 4 bases and the J segment 5 bases; nucleotides outside the gene matches: 12. CDR3 DNA: TGTGCCAGCAGCCGATTCGACAAAGGGGGCGATCAGCCCCAGCATTTT. Amino acids: CASSRFDKGGDQPQHF.

The CDR3 DNA reads as TGCAGCGTTGAAGAGGGGGGCAGGGAGACCCAGTACTTC. Amino acids: CSVEEGGRETQYF. V is TRBV29-1 and J is TRBJ2-5; possibly TRBD1 or TRBD2 for D (6 bases each). Germline assignment: CDR1 SQVTM and CDR2 ANQGSEA. The CDR3 is 13 residues long. V lost 0 bases, J lost 5 bases, and 10 bases lay in between.

The chain uses TRBV5-1 and TRBJ1-1; D may be TRBD1 (6 bases). The CDR3 length is 13 residues. Germline assignment: CDR1 SGHRS and CDR2 YFSETQ. The V end lost 6 bases, the J end lost 1 base, and 10 bases lay between the germline ends. The CDR3 DNA reads as TGCGCCAGCACCCGGGGGGCGAACACTGAAGCTTTCTTT. Its translation: CASTRGANTEAFF.

V and J are TRBV4-3 and TRBJ1-1; TRBD1 agrees at 7 bases. The CDR3 runs to 15 residues. CDR1 LGHNA and CDR2 YSLEER come from the germline V gene. Trimming removed 4 bases from V and 0 bases from J; junction bases left unmatched: 5. The CDR3 DNA reads as TGCGCCAGCAGCCGAGGACAGGACCTGAACACTGAAGCTTTCTTT. Residues: CASSRGQDLNTEAFF.

The genes are TRBV28 and TRBJ2-6, with 8 bases that match TRBD1. The CDR3 contains 20 residues. CDR1 is MDHEN and CDR2 is SYDVKM in the germline V gene. V was clipped by 2 bases and J by 4 bases; unmatched bases: 16. The CDR3 protein is CASSLRPGQGTLGGANVLTF. In DNA form, the CDR3 reads TGTGCCAGCAGTTTACGCCCCGGACAGGGTACCTTAGGGGGGGCCAACGTCCTGACTTTC.

This clone was observed a few times. The chain employs TRBV6-1 and TRBJ1-5; D not certain. The CDR3 contains 15 residues. The germline V gene encodes CDR1 MNHNS and CDR2 SASEGT. V shed 5 bases and J shed 0 bases, with 11 bases lying between them. CDR3 sequence: CASSHRGLSNQPQHF. CDR3 sequence (DNA): TGTGCCAGCAGTCATCGCGGTCTTAGCAATCAGCCCCAGCATTTT.

The chain recombines TRBV9 with TRBJ1-1; D might be TRBD1 (6 bases). Germline V gene data show CDR1 as SGDLS and CDR2 as YYNGEE. This CDR3 has 15 amino acids. V was clipped by 0 bases and J by 5 bases, with 14 bases between them. CDR3: CASSVGGGQGTEAFF. In nucleotides, the CDR3 is TGTGCCAGCAGCGTAGGCGGGGGGCAGGGGACTGAAGCTTTCTTT.

J is TRBJ1-1 and V is TRBV7-9; TRBD1 matches 9 bases. V trimming: 1 base; J trimming: 2 bases; junction bases outside the gene matches: 2. There are 15 residues in the CDR3. From germline, CDR1 is SEHNR and CDR2 FQNEAQ (reference sequence). In DNA, the CDR3 is TGTGCCAGCAGCTTAGGGGACAGGGAAAACACTGAAGCTTTCTTT. It translates to CASSLGDRENTEAFF.

V is TRBV28 and J is TRBJ1-2, with 7 bases identical to TRBD1. The CDR3 spans 15 residues. Looked up from germline, CDR1 is MDHEN and CDR2 is SYDVKM. V lost 3 bases, J lost 7 bases, and 11 bases stayed unmatched. The CDR3 bases are TGTGCCAGCAGTTTCCCAACAGGGGATGGGCTTGGCTACACCTTC. Its translation: CASSFPTGDGLGYTF.

The CDR3 sequence: CASSSRTSATYEQYF. The CDR3 DNA follows: TGTGCCAGTAGTTCGAGGACTAGCGCAACCTACGAGCAGTACTTC. V is TRBV19 and J is TRBJ2-7; TRBD2 matches at 9 bases. This CDR3 spans 15 amino acids. The germline CDR1 and CDR2 sequences are LNHDA and SQIVND (reference sequence). The junction had 7 bases not matched to a gene; V was cut back by 5 bases and J by 2 bases.

CDR3 amino acids: CASSQLWGSATNEKLFF. The CDR3 nucleotides read TGTGCCAGCAGCCAACTCTGGGGGTCTGCAACTAATGAAAAACTGTTTTTT. The chain has TRBV14 and TRBJ1-4, with D possibly TRBD1 on 5 matching bases. V lost 2 bases and J lost 0, with 13 bases in between. The CDR3 extends over 17 amino acids. Germline V lookup: CDR1 SGHDN, CDR2 FVKESK.

The chain joins TRBV6-5 to TRBJ1-1; TRBD1 aligns across 7 bases. After removal of 6 bases from V and 0 bases from J, the junction contained 4 bases not matched to a gene. Germline values: CDR1 MNHEY, CDR2 SVGAGI. The CDR3 contains 14 residues. CDR3 bases: TGTGCCAGCAGGGGAGACAGGGTGAACACTGAAGCTTTCTTT. Its translation: CASRGDRVNTEAFF.

Worth noting for this clone: Sequence at one end of the junction differs from germline and may be a read error. The rearrangement uses TRBV7-9 and TRBJ2-5; the match to TRBD2 covers 13 bases. Germline assignment: CDR1 SEHNR and CDR2 FQNEAQ (reference sequence). The CDR3 is made up of 14 amino acids. CDR3 sequence reads: CASSSSGTSGGADF. The CDR3 DNA is TGTGCCAGCAGCTCCTCGGGTACTAGCGGGGGGGCGGACTTC.

This clone was seen once. J is TRBJ2-1 and V is TRBV2, with D unclear. Germline V gene sequence: CDR1 SNHLY, CDR2 FYNNEI. This CDR3 has 11 amino acids. Trimming stripped 5 bases from V and 7 bases from J, with 6 bases between. This CDR3 is CASSFDNEQFF. CDR3 sequence (DNA): TGTGCCAGCAGTTTTGATAATGAGCAGTTCTTC.

The V gene is TRBV28, the J gene TRBJ2-3; TRBD2 might be the D (5 bases). Germline V gene lookup returns CDR1 MDHEN and CDR2 SYDVKM. Trimming cost V 6 bases and J 6 bases, with 16 bases left between them. The CDR3 contains 14 residues. In nucleotides, the CDR3 is TGTGCCAGCAGACTAGTGAACTACGTGGATACGCAGTATTTT. The encoded protein is CASRLVNYVDTQYF.

The rearrangement links TRBV30 to TRBJ1-1, with TRBD1 matching 8 bases. Germline CDR1 is GTSNPN and CDR2 is SVGIG (reference sequence). The CDR3 is 13 residues long. With 3 bases clipped from V and 2 bases from J, the junction kept 2 bases outside the gene matches. The CDR3 DNA reads as TGTGCCTGGAGCGGACAGGGAAACACTGAAGCTTTCTTT. This translates into CAWSGQGNTEAFF.

V and J are TRBV29-1 and TRBJ2-7, with TRBD2 matching 8 bases. Germline loops: CDR1 SQVTM, CDR2 ANQGSEA. The CDR3 runs to 14 residues. The V segment lost 4 bases and the J segment 5 bases; nucleotides outside the gene matches: 10. CDR3 in amino acids: CSVAKSGSINEQYF. CDR3 in DNA: TGCAGCGTTGCTAAGAGCGGGAGCATCAACGAGCAGTACTTC.

The V gene is TRBV28, the J gene TRBJ1-1, with D uncertain. Germline CDR1 and CDR2: MDHEN and SYDVKM. The CDR3 covers 13 residues. V gave up 4 bases and J gave up 1 base, with 7 bases separating them. This CDR3 is CASSSRPNTEAFF. The DNA of the CDR3 is TGTGCCAGCAGTTCACGGCCGAACACTGAAGCTTTCTTT.

The chain combines TRBV7-8 with TRBJ1-5; weak D call: TRBD1 (5 bases). The CDR3 totals 16 residues. The germline V and J ends were trimmed by 2 bases and 3 bases, with 14 bases remaining between them. The germline CDR1 and CDR2 sequences are SGHVS and FQNEAQ. The chain's CDR3 is CASSLSARDYNQPQHF. The CDR3 coding sequence is TGTGCCAGCAGCTTAAGTGCCAGGGACTACAATCAGCCCCAGCATTTT. The whole variable domain, remainder taken from reference TRBV7-8 and TRBJ1-5, is GAGVSQSPRYKVAKRGQDVALRCDPISGHVSLFWYQQALGQGPEFLTYFQNEAQLDKSGLPSDRFFAERPEGSVSTLKIQRTQQEDSAVYLCASSLSARDYNQPQHFGDGTRLSIL.

V and J are TRBV11-2 and TRBJ2-3; D uncertain. CDR1 is SGHAT, CDR2 FQNNGV, per germline. V shed 3 bases and J shed 3 bases, with 13 bases lying between them. This CDR3 has 15 residues. The DNA for the CDR3 is TGTGCCAGCAGCTTTTCCTGGCAGCAGACAGATACGCAGTATTTT. It encodes CASSFSWQQTDTQYF.

This sequence joins TRBV25-1 and TRBJ1-2; 7 bases are shared with TRBD1. Germline CDR1 is MGHDK and CDR2 is SYGVNS. The CDR3 has 18 amino acids. The V segment lost 6 bases and the J segment 2 bases; nucleotides outside the gene matches: 18. CDR3 nucleotide sequence: TGTGCCAGCAGCCCCCGACCCGGGACAGCCGGCTTAAACTATGGCTACACCTTC. Translated: CASSPRPGTAGLNYGYTF.

This rearrangement joins TRBV28 to TRBJ1-3; the D is unclear. Germline lookup yields CDR1 MDHEN and CDR2 SYDVKM. This CDR3 is built from 13 residues. The ends were cut back, 1 base at V and 4 bases at J, with 5 bases in the middle. The CDR3 coding sequence is TGTGCCAGCAGTTTATTGAAAGGAAACACCATATATTTT. The encoded protein is CASSLLKGNTIYF.

The genes are TRBV7-9 and TRBJ2-7, with TRBD2 identical over 11 bases. V gave up 5 bases and J gave up 3 bases; unmatched junction bases: 6. The CDR3 runs to 15 residues. Germline assignment: CDR1 SEHNR and CDR2 FQNEAQ (reference sequence). The CDR3 DNA reads TGTGCCAGCAGCCACCCGGGACTAGCGGTCTACGAGCAGTACTTC. It encodes CASSHPGLAVYEQYF.

This chain links TRBV28 with TRBJ2-1; D possibly uses TRBD1 or TRBD2 (5 bases each). Trimming pared 2 bases from V and 1 base from J, leaving 6 bases between. There are 14 residues in the CDR3. Germline CDR1 and CDR2: MDHEN and SYDVKM. The CDR3, as DNA: TGTGCCAGCAGTTTAGGGGGATCCTACAATGAGCAGTTCTTC. Its translation: CASSLGGSYNEQFF.

The chain couples TRBV6-5 to TRBJ2-3; 15 positions match TRBD2. With 6 bases clipped from V and 6 bases from J, the junction kept 4 bases outside the gene matches. The CDR3 consists of 15 residues. Germline CDR1 and CDR2: MNHEY and SVGAGI. This CDR3 is CASSSGTSGGDTQYF. CDR3 coding DNA: TGTGCCAGCAGCTCCGGGACTAGCGGGGGGGATACGCAGTATTTT.

The gene calls are TRBV25-1 and TRBJ1-1; TRBD1 aligns across 9 bases. CDR1 is MGHDK and CDR2 is SYGVNS in the germline V gene. Trimming at V came to 1 base and at J to 0 bases, leaving 3 bases not matched to a gene. The CDR3 is made up of 16 amino acids. The DNA of the CDR3 is TGTGCCAGCAGTGAATTGGGACAGGGTTTGAACACTGAAGCTTTCTTT. Translation: CASSELGQGLNTEAFF.

The chain is built from TRBV19 and TRBJ2-5; D is unresolved. Germline-derived CDR1 and CDR2 are LNHDA and SQIVND (reference sequence). V was pared by 2 bases and J by 0 bases, with 1 base between. This CDR3 has 12 residues. CDR3 protein: CASSINQETQYF. The DNA of the CDR3 is TGTGCCAGTAGTATAAACCAAGAGACCCAGTACTTC. Full variable domain (missing parts from reference TRBV19 and TRBJ2-5): DGGITQSPKYLFRKEGQNVTLSCEQNLNHDAMYWYRQDPGQGLRLIYYSQIVNDFQKGDIAEGYSVSREKKESFPLTVTSAQKNPTAFYLCASSINQETQYFGPGTRLLVL.